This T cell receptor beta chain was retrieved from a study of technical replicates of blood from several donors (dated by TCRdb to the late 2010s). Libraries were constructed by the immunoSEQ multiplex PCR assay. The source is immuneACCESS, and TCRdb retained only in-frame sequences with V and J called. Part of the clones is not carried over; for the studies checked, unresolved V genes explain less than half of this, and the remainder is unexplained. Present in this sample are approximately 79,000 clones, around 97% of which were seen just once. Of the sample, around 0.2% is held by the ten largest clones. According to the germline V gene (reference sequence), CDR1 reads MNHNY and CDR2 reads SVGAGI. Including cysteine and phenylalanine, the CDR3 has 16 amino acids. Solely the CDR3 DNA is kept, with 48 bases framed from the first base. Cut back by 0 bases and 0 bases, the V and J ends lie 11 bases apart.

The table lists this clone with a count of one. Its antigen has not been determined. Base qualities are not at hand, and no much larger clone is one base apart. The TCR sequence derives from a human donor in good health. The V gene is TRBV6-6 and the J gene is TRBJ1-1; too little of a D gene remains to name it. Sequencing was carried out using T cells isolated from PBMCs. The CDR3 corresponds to CASSYSTIRVNTEAFF. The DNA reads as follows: TGTGCCAGCAGTTACTCGACTATCCGGGTGAACACTGAAGCTTTCTTT.